This T cell receptor (beta chain) originates from a study of shared clonotypes between healthy human individuals. CDR1 SGHRS and CDR2 YFSETQ come from the germline V gene. The CDR3 runs to 16 residues. V gave up 3 bases and J gave up 4 bases; unmatched junction bases: 6. Sequencing used immunoSEQ multiplex PCR; TCRdb keeps in-frame clones, though not all of them. The table has approximately 470,000 clones, about 85% seen once. The sequencing sample was made of PBMCs. The V and J genes are TRBV5-1 and TRBJ2-1, with TRBD2 matching 11 bases. The TCR sequence derives from a woman in her forties in good health. Some clones in this sample may be carry-over from other donors' samples. DNA for the CDR3: TGCGCCAGCAGCTATACCGGACTAGCGGGTTACAATGAGCAGTTCTTC. Translation gives CASSYTGLAGYNEQFF. The variable domain in full, with the rest retrieved from reference TRBV5-1 and TRBJ2-1, is KAGVTQTPRYLIKTRGQQVTLSCSPISGHRSVSWYQQTPGQGLQFLFEYFSETQRNKGNFPGRFSGRQFSNSRSEMNVSTLELGDSALYLCASSYTGLAGYNEQFFGPGTRLTVL.